This entry describes one T cell receptor beta chain. Antigen: not known. Per the germline V gene, CDR1 is SGHRS and CDR2 is YFSETQ. V lost 0 bases and J 1 base, leaving 8 bases between the germline ends. This CDR3 contains 15 residues. Both 60 Vbeta primers and 13 Jbeta primers went into the PCR. Libraries were prepared by immunoSEQ multiplex PCR; TCRdb keeps only in-frame clonotypes and omits some of them. Among more than 95,000 clones listed, 60% to 80% were seen once. These data originate in a study of cytomegalovirus exposure and HLA in healthy donors. On the study more broadly: Earlier sequencing of approximately 200 million T cells yielded around 120 million unique TCR beta sequences. Overall study results and limits: With further analysis later on, most CMV-associated TCR beta chains appeared HLA-restricted. Later, TCR association rates were found to vary by HLA locus, highest for DRB1 and lowest for HLA-C.

The J gene is TRBJ2-1, the V gene TRBV5-1; the D gene is possibly TRBD2 (5 bases). Sequenced sample: PBMCs. This receptor was obtained from a man aged 55-75 years in good health and CMV-seropositive. The CDR3 coding sequence is TGCGCCAGCAGCTTGGATACGGGATCCTACAATGAGCAGTTCTTC. It translates to CASSLDTGSYNEQFF.